The source of this TCR beta chain is a study of cytomegalovirus exposure and HLA in healthy donors. Points from the study as a whole: In a later analysis, CMV-associated beta chains were mostly HLA-associated, it appeared. Rare TCR sequences dominated, though some public TCRs recurred in many donors.

Germline V gene lookup returns CDR1 LNHDA and CDR2 SQIVND (reference sequence). CDR3 length: 12 residues. PCR primers comprised 60 Vbeta and 13 Jbeta primers. Some clones are missing from TCRdb's copy, which holds only in-frame ones; the method was immunoSEQ multiplex PCR. Of hundreds of thousands of clones in the sample, 70% to 85% are singletons; the top ten hold over 3.5%. Details on this clone: Antigen: not known.

This receptor was obtained from a male donor in good health and CMV-seronegative. The sequenced material came from PBMCs. V and J are TRBV19 and TRBJ2-5; D perhaps matches TRBD2 (6 bases). The J call is uncertain, as TRBJ2-7 better fits the DNA end. The CDR3 DNA reads as TGTGCCAGTAGTATGCGGGGAGGCGAGCAGTACTTC. Protein product: CASSMRGGEQYF.